This T cell receptor (beta chain) was retrieved from a study of cytomegalovirus exposure and HLA in healthy donors. Overall study findings and caveats: TCR beta chain V- and J-gene trimming was linked, in a later analysis, to a missense variant in DCLRE1C. It was reported that the classifier diagnosed cytomegalovirus status with high specificity and sensitivity in both the original and validation cohorts. About 87% or about 30% of the time was how often most TCR beta V segments were productive, according to an earlier analysis.

In regard to this clone: The antigen is not known.

The primer mix had 60 Vbeta and 13 Jbeta primers. Using immunoSEQ multiplex PCR, the repertoire was profiled, and TCRdb retains in-frame clones only, with some absent. The sample lists about 52,000 clones, around 70% seen once, with nearly 3% in the top ten. At the time of sampling, donors were nominally healthy, though unrecorded immune exposures were likely. J lost 0 bases, V lost 6 bases, and 2 bases had no gene match. Looked up from germline, CDR1 is MDHEN and CDR2 is SYDVKM. The CDR3 contains 14 residues. The receptor was isolated from a young man in good health and CMV-seronegative. The sample taken for sequencing was PBMCs. The chain has TRBV28 and TRBJ2-1; 7 bases fit TRBD1. The CDR3 sequence: CASRGTDSYNEQFF. CDR3 DNA sequence: TGTGCCAGCAGGGGGACAGACTCCTACAATGAGCAGTTCTTC.